The rows below give T cell receptor beta chains drawn from one sample of a study of shared clonotypes between healthy human individuals. Produced via immunoSEQ multiplex PCR; TCRdb's table is partial and in-frame only. Of about 1.5 million clones in the sample, approximately 96% are singletons; the top ten hold 0.95% to 1.5%. The sequenced sample consisted of naive CD4+ T cells sorted from blood. The receptors shown here come from a man aged 25 to 40 in good health. Each CDR3 is given with its conserved first and last residue. The order of the fields is CDR3 length, J gene, V gene, CDR3 protein.

length: 16; J: TRBJ2-3; V: TRBV9; CDR3: CASSPGTSGRSDTQYF
length: 17; J: TRBJ2-1; V: TRBV15; CDR3: CATSRGDGLAVSHEQFF
length: 13; J: TRBJ1-4; V: TRBV9; CDR3: CASSYRVDEKLFF
length: 14; J: TRBJ2-5; V: TRBV29-1; CDR3: CSVEWGSGEETQYF
length: 10; J: TRBJ1-1; V: TRBV20-1; CDR3: CSATRAEAFF
length: 13; J: TRBJ2-7; V: TRBV7-9; CDR3: CASSLNGAGEQYF
length: 14; J: TRBJ2-7; V: TRBV6-6; CDR3: CASSYSRTAYEQYF
length: 16; J: TRBJ2-1; V: TRBV5-5; CDR3: CASSLGGLAGINEQFF
length: 16; J: TRBJ1-2; V: TRBV7-2; CDR3: CASSNLTGQGYYGYTF
length: 13; J: TRBJ1-2; V: TRBV5-1; CDR3: CASSFRIGDGYTF
length: 14; J: TRBJ1-1; V: TRBV7-9; CDR3: CASSLGGDRPEAFF
length: 14; J: TRBJ2-2; V: TRBV5-8; CDR3: CASDYPPNTGELFF
length: 13; J: TRBJ2-7; V: TRBV5-4; CDR3: CASSGTGYMGQYF
length: 15; J: TRBJ2-1; V: TRBV14; CDR3: CASRNSGSAPNEQFF
length: 16; J: TRBJ2-2; V: TRBV6-6; CDR3: CASSYVGRLNTGELFF
length: 15; J: TRBJ2-3; V: TRBV9; CDR3: CASSATSQDTDTQYF
length: 15; J: TRBJ2-5; V: TRBV4-2; CDR3: CASSQEVGTRETQYF
length: 14; J: TRBJ1-2; V: TRBV27; CDR3: CASSLSGFNYGYTF
length: 16; J: TRBJ2-2; V: TRBV7-3; CDR3: CASSATGPLVTGELFF
length: 18; J: TRBJ2-3; V: TRBV7-6; CDR3: CASSLVLQKLHSTDTQYF
length: 17; J: TRBJ2-1; V: TRBV28; CDR3: CASSLIGGSSNYNEQFF
length: 17; J: TRBJ1-4; V: TRBV7-2; CDR3: CASSLDMEVATNEKLFF
length: 13; J: TRBJ1-5; V: TRBV7-2; CDR3: CASSLGGNRPQHF
length: 11; J: TRBJ2-1; V: TRBV6-5; CDR3: CASRGYNEQFF
length: 15; J: TRBJ2-1; V: TRBV7-9; CDR3: CASSYGQGGFNEQFF
length: 16; J: TRBJ2-1; V: TRBV4-3; CDR3: CASSRSRQARYNEQFF
length: 15; J: TRBJ2-3; V: TRBV19; CDR3: CASSKIRIKADTQYF
length: 15; J: TRBJ1-1; V: TRBV2; CDR3: CASSEQGWRNTEAFF
length: 13; J: TRBJ2-2; V: TRBV5-4; CDR3: CASRRPDTGELFF
length: 14; J: TRBJ1-1; V: TRBV15; CDR3: CATSRVSGDTEAFF
length: 13; J: TRBJ1-1; V: TRBV7-8; CDR3: CAILRQPNTEAFF
length: 14; J: TRBJ2-1; V: TRBV29-1; CDR3: CSVVERDHYNEQFF
length: 13; J: TRBJ2-7; V: TRBV29-1; CDR3: CSVGFRGTYEQYF
length: 14; J: TRBJ2-1; V: TRBV7-9; CDR3: CASSFNGPYNEQFF
length: 13; J: TRBJ1-5; V: TRBV6-1; CDR3: CASSVGGYQPQHF
length: 16; J: TRBJ2-7; V: TRBV18; CDR3: CASSPPNMNRAYEQYF
length: 17; J: TRBJ2-1; V: TRBV5-6; CDR3: CASSPDLLAGGLLRQFF
length: 12; J: TRBJ2-5; V: TRBV5-1; CDR3: CASSLSQETQYF
length: 15; J: TRBJ2-1; V: TRBV28; CDR3: CASSPRQGAFNEQFF
length: 16; J: TRBJ2-5; V: TRBV11-2; CDR3: CASSSLRRRGQETQYF
length: 15; J: TRBJ2-2; V: TRBV11-2; CDR3: CASSFFAGAPGELFF
length: 16; J: TRBJ2-5; V: TRBV28; CDR3: CASSLFGTGVLETQYF
length: 17; J: TRBJ2-7; V: TRBV7-9; CDR3: CASSTSRGAVSSYEQYF
length: 12; J: TRBJ2-1; V: TRBV7-8; CDR3: CASSTAYNEQFF
length: 14; J: TRBJ1-2; V: TRBV5-4; CDR3: CASSLGGENYGYTF
length: 17; J: TRBJ2-2; V: TRBV27; CDR3: CASNSFSDRANTGELFF
length: 13; J: TRBJ2-3; V: TRBV4-3; CDR3: CASSQGIADTQYF
length: 14; J: TRBJ2-7; V: TRBV7-7; CDR3: CASSPSGRANEQYF
length: 12; J: TRBJ2-7; V: TRBV7-2; CDR3: CASSLVLYEQYF
length: 15; J: TRBJ2-7; V: TRBV7-9; CDR3: CASSTSAGLGYEQYF
length: 13; J: TRBJ2-1; V: TRBV6-6; CDR3: CASSPDSYNEQFF
length: 13; J: TRBJ1-5; V: TRBV6-1; CDR3: CASSEHRVQPQHF
length: 17; J: TRBJ1-1; V: TRBV5-1; CDR3: CASSLSRDRVLNTEAFF